This entry is about one T cell receptor beta chain. The antigen is unknown. Genomic DNA of unsorted samples came from 85 million to 90 million PBMCs. The sample belongs to a study of shared clonotypes between healthy human individuals. Overall study findings and caveats: Since donors were few, the genetic and exposure-history diversity represented was limited. Expectations were that clonotype sharing among donors would be affected by sequencing depth.

Assay: immunoSEQ multiplex PCR; the TCRdb copy retains only in-frame clones and omits some. The table lists 450,000 to 500,000 clones, roughly 80% of them singletons. The CDR3 length is 15 residues. Per the germline V gene, CDR1 is MGHDK and CDR2 is SYGVNS. V was shortened by 1 base and J by 2 bases, with 11 bases between the two germline ends. This chain joins TRBV25-1 and TRBJ1-2; maybe TRBD1 (5 bases). The specimen was PBMCs. The TCR was taken from a woman in her thirties or forties in good health. Some clones in this sample may be carry-over from other donors' samples. The CDR3 loop is CASSESGTVNYGYTF. The CDR3 region has the DNA TGTGCCAGCAGTGAATCCGGGACGGTGAACTATGGCTACACCTTC.